The 22 T cell receptor beta chains given below trace back to one sample, sequenced in a study of Ad26.COV2.S vaccination and SARS-CoV-2 variants. Profiling relied on immunoSEQ multiplex PCR, and the TCRdb table lists in-frame clones only, not all of them. Of 300,000 to 450,000 clones in the sample, about 92% were seen once. This sample comprised peripheral blood, obtained after recovery from COVID-19. These receptors were taken from a human donor who had recovered from COVID-19.

This chain connects TRBV16 to TRBJ1-1; TRBD1 aligns across 7 bases. V lost 4 bases to trimming and J lost 7 bases; unmatched junction nucleotides: 6. CDR1 is KGHSY and CDR2 is FQNENV in the germline V gene. This CDR3 has 13 amino acids. This chain's CDR3 is CASSRRDRNEAFF. CDR3 DNA: TGTGCCAGCAGCCGCCGGGACAGAAATGAAGCTTTCTTT.

The rearrangement joins TRBV6-5 to TRBJ1-1, with 8 bases fitting TRBD1. CDR1 is MNHEY, CDR2 SVGAGI, per germline. V trimming: 4 bases; J trimming: 3 bases; junction bases outside the gene matches: 4. CDR3 length equals 14 residues. CDR3 DNA: TGTGCCAGCAGTTCCAGGGGGCGCGACACTGAAGCTTTCTTT. Its protein product is CASSSRGRDTEAFF.

The genes are TRBV11-2 and TRBJ2-4; perhaps TRBD1 as D (6 bases). This CDR3 is 15 amino acids long. Germline CDR1 is SGHAT and CDR2 is FQNNGV. Trimming took off 1 base at V and 5 bases at J, with 12 bases between the two ends. The CDR3 loop reads CASSLGEGDENIQYF. The CDR3 bases are TGTGCCAGCAGCTTAGGCGAGGGGGATGAAAACATTCAGTACTTC. Full variable domain (remainder filled in from reference TRBV11-2 and TRBJ2-4): EAGVAQSPRYKIIEKRQSVAFWCNPISGHATLYWYQQILGQGPKLLIQFQNNGVVDDSQLPKDRFSAERLKGVDSTLKIQPAKLEDSAVYLCASSLGEGDENIQYFGAGTRLSVL.

The chain couples TRBV2 to TRBJ2-2; TRBD1 matches at 11 bases. Germline V gene lookup returns CDR1 SNHLY and CDR2 FYNNEI. Trimming took 3 bases from V and 4 from J; bases not matched to a gene: 1. This CDR3 is built from 15 residues. The CDR3 bases are TGTGCCAGCAGTGATGGGACAGGGGGCACCGGGGAGCTGTTTTTT. As protein: CASSDGTGGTGELFF. The complete variable domain, with remaining parts taken from reference TRBV2 and TRBJ2-2, reads EPEVTQTPSHQVTQMGQEVILRCVPISNHLYFYWYRQILGQKVEFLVSFYNNEISEKSEIFDDQFSVERPDGSNFTLKIRSTKLEDSAMYFCASSDGTGGTGELFFGEGSRLTVL.

DNA of the CDR3: TGTGCCAGCAGCACCCCGACAGGGGGCTATATGGACGAGCAGTACTTC. Encoded protein: CASSTPTGGYMDEQYF. The rearrangement links TRBV21-1 to TRBJ2-7; the D call TRBD1 from the table was never checked on the DNA. TRBV21-1 is annotated as a pseudogene. The CDR3 covers 16 residues.

J is TRBJ2-7 and V is TRBV7-6; 7 bases are a match to TRBD2. The CDR3 is made up of 14 amino acids. The germline V gene encodes CDR1 SGHVS and CDR2 FNYEAQ. J lost 3 bases, V lost 5 bases, and 7 bases had no gene match. CDR3 sequence (DNA): TGTGCCAGCAGCACGCGGTCGGGGGGCTACGAGCAGTACTTC. Its translation: CASSTRSGGYEQYF.

The chain employs TRBV18 and TRBJ2-7; no reliable D call. Germline V lookup: CDR1 KGHSH, CDR2 LQKENI. There are 15 residues in the CDR3. The V end was cut by 3 bases, the J end by 3 bases, with 15 bases between. The CDR3, as DNA: TGTGCCAGCTCACCGGGTCAAACCGTTGTCTACGAGCAGTACTTC. Translating it yields CASSPGQTVVYEQYF.

The V gene is TRBV9, the J gene TRBJ2-3; 8 bases map to TRBD1. This CDR3 comprises 15 residues. Germline V gene sequence: CDR1 SGDLS, CDR2 YYNGEE. V trimming: 4 bases; J trimming: 2 bases; junction bases outside the gene matches: 6. The chain's CDR3 is CASSYRQGSTDTQYF. CDR3 sequence (DNA): TGTGCCAGCAGCTACCGACAGGGGTCCACAGATACGCAGTATTTT.

The chain couples TRBV25-1 to TRBJ2-1, with D unresolved. CDR1 is MGHDK and CDR2 is SYGVNS in the germline V gene. The CDR3 is 11 amino acids. V was clipped by 4 bases and J by 7 bases, with 5 bases between them. The CDR3: CASSAVNEQFF. DNA of the CDR3: TGTGCCAGCAGTGCAGTGAATGAGCAGTTCTTC.

This chain connects TRBV18 to TRBJ2-1; 8 bases match TRBD2. The germline CDR1 and CDR2 sequences are KGHSH and LQKENI. The J segment lost 8 bases and the V segment lost 3 bases, leaving 9 bases of the junction unmatched. The CDR3 loop spans 15 amino acids. DNA for the CDR3: TGTGCCAGCTCACCTGCGATAGCGGGGCAATATGAGCAGTTCTTC. It yields the protein CASSPAIAGQYEQFF.

The chain recombines TRBV7-4 with TRBJ1-1, with TRBD1 matching 9 bases. Per germline, CDR1 SGHVT and CDR2 SQSDAQ. Trimming removed 3 bases from V and 1 base from J; junction bases left unmatched: 3. This CDR3 is 15 amino acids long. In nucleotides, the CDR3 is TGTGCCAGCAGCTTTGAGGGACAGGGGAACACTGAAGCTTTCTTT. Encoded protein: CASSFEGQGNTEAFF. The whole variable domain, remainder taken from reference TRBV7-4 and TRBJ1-1, is GAGVSQSPRYKVAKRGRDVALRCDSISGHVTLYWYRQTLGQGSEVLTYSQSDAQRDKSGRPSGRFSAERPERSVSTLKIQRTEQGDSAVYLCASSFEGQGNTEAFFGQGTRLTVV.

This clone was picked up a small number of times. CDR3 nucleotides: TGTGCCAGCAGCTTGGGCCAGATCTACACCTTC. Its translation is CASSLGQIYTF. The V gene is TRBV5-5, the J gene TRBJ1-2, with D unresolved. The germline CDR1 and CDR2 sequences are SGHKS and YYEKEE (reference sequence). The V end lost 0 bases, the J end lost 10 bases, and 7 bases lay between the germline ends. The CDR3 runs to 11 residues.

The V and J genes are TRBV5-6 and TRBJ1-2; D perhaps matches TRBD1 (5 bases). Germline assignment: CDR1 SGHDT and CDR2 YYEEEE. The V and J ends lost 3 bases and 6 bases respectively, with 21 bases between them. There are 16 residues in the CDR3. CDR3 nucleotides: TGTGCCAGCAGCTCCCCCAGGGCTCTCGAGGTACATGGCTACACCTTC. Amino acid sequence: CASSSPRALEVHGYTF.

The gene calls are TRBV27 and TRBJ1-3; D remains unclear. Germline CDR1 and CDR2: MNHEY and SMNVEV (reference sequence). This CDR3 region has 14 residues. Between the trimmed V and J ends, which lost 2 bases and 4 bases, there was a span of 9 bases. The DNA of the CDR3 is TGTGCCAGCAGTTTAAAGGTGGACGGAAACACCATATATTTT. This codes for CASSLKVDGNTIYF.

The rearrangement uses TRBV3-1 (or the pseudogene TRBV3-2) and TRBJ1-4; unclear D gene. Trimming cost V 0 bases and J 7 bases, with 12 bases left between them. Germline V gene lookup returns CDR1 LGHDT and CDR2 YNNKEL (reference sequence). The CDR3 is 15 residues long. CDR3 region: CASSQESVGIEKLFF. CDR3 DNA: TGTGCCAGCAGCCAAGAGTCGGTGGGGATTGAAAAACTGTTTTTT.

The chain uses TRBV28 and TRBJ2-7, with D possibly called TRBD1 or TRBD2 (5 bases each). The CDR3 contains 16 residues. Trimming stripped 5 bases from V and 6 bases from J, with 23 bases between. CDR1 is MDHEN and CDR2 is SYDVKM in the germline V gene. The CDR3, as DNA: TGTGCCAGCAGTCCACCACCGGGACCTAGCCCTCTCGAGCAGTACTTC. This encodes CASSPPPGPSPLEQYF.

V and J are TRBV5-8 and TRBJ2-3; weak D call: TRBD2 (5 bases). The CDR3 has 13 amino acids. Per the germline V gene, CDR1 is SGHTS and CDR2 is YDEGEE. Trimming cost V 7 bases and J 4 bases, with 13 bases left between them. CDR3 loop: CASPPGSADTQYF. DNA for the CDR3: TGTGCCAGCCCCCCGGGTAGCGCAGATACGCAGTATTTT.

The chain employs TRBV10-3 and TRBJ2-7; 9 nucleotides align to TRBD1. Germline values: CDR1 ENHRY, CDR2 SYGVKD. This CDR3 is built from 13 residues. V trimming: 7 bases; J trimming: 1 base; junction bases outside the gene matches: 2. CDR3 nucleotide sequence: TGTGCCATCACGGGGACAGGGTCCTACGAGCAGTACTTC. This sequence encodes CAITGTGSYEQYF.

V gene TRBV9 combines with J gene TRBJ2-3; TRBD2 aligns across 7 bases. Germline V gene data show CDR1 as SGDLS and CDR2 as YYNGEE. The CDR3 covers 15 residues. Unmatched junction bases numbered 7, after V lost 6 bases and J lost 0 bases. The CDR3 DNA reads as TGTGCCAGCACCCGGACTAGTCTTAGCACAGATACGCAGTATTTT. It codes for CASTRTSLSTDTQYF.

This rearrangement joins TRBV19 to TRBJ1-2, with 7 bases lining up with TRBD1. The CDR3 has 16 amino acids. V lost 4 bases, J lost 4 bases, and 12 bases stayed unmatched. The germline V gene has CDR1 LNHDA and CDR2 SQIVND (reference sequence). CDR3 nucleotide sequence: TGTGCCAGTAGTACGCCGGGACAGCTAAACCTCTATGGCTACACCTTC. It codes for CASSTPGQLNLYGYTF. Full variable domain (rest looked up from reference TRBV19 and TRBJ1-2): DGGITQSPKYLFRKEGQNVTLSCEQNLNHDAMYWYRQDPGQGLRLIYYSQIVNDFQKGDIAEGYSVSREKKESFPLTVTSAQKNPTAFYLCASSTPGQLNLYGYTFGSGTRLTVV.

V and J are TRBV4-1 and TRBJ2-1, with TRBD2 identical over 12 bases. The CDR3 loop spans 15 amino acids. J was trimmed by 2 bases and V by 6 bases; bases with no gene match: 2. Looked up from germline, CDR1 is MGHRA and CDR2 is YSYEKL. The CDR3 nucleotides read TGCGCCAGCAGTCCTAGCGGGGGGGCCTACAATGAGCAGTTCTTC. Protein product: CASSPSGGAYNEQFF.

The chain joins TRBV27 to TRBJ2-7, with TRBD2 matching over 13 bases. Germline CDR1 and CDR2: MNHEY and SMNVEV (reference sequence). V lost 5 bases, J lost 2 bases, and 9 bases stayed unmatched. This CDR3 contains 17 residues. CDR3 in DNA: TGTGCCAGCAGTCGTTCGGGACTAGCGGGGCTTCCCTACGAGCAGTACTTC. Translated: CASSRSGLAGLPYEQYF.